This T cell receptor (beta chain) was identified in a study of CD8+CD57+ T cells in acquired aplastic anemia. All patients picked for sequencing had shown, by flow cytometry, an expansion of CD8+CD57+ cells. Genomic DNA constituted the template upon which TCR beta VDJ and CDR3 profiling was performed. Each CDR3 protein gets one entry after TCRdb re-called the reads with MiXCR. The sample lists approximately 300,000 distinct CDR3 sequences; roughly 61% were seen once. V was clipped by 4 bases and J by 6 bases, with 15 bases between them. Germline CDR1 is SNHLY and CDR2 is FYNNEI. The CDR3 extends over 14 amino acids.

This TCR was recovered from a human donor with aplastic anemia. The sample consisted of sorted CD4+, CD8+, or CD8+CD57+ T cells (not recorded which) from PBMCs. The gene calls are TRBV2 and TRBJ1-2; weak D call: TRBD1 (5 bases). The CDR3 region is CASSADGAADGYTF. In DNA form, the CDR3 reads TGTGCCAGCAGTGCCGACGGGGCGGCGGATGGCTACACCTTC.